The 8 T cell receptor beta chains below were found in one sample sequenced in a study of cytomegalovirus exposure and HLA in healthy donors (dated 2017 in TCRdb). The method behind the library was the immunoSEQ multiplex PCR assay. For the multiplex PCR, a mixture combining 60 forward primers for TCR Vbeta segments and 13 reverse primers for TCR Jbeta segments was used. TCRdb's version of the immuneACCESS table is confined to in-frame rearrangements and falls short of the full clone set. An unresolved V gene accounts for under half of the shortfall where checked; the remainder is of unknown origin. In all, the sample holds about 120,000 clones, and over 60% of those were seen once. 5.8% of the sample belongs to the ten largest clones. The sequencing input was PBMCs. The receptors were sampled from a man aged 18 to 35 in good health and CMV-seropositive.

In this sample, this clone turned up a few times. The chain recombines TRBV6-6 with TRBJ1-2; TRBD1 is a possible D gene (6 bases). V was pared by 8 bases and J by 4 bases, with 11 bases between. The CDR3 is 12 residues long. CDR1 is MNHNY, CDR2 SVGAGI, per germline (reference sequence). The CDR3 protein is CASQQGSYGYTF. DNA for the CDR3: TGTGCCAGCCAACAGGGATCCTATGGCTACACCTTC.

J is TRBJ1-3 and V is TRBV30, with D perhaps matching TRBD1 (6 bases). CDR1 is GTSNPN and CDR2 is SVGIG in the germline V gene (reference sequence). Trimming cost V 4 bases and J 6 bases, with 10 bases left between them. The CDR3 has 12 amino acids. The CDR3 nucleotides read TGTGCCTGGACCCGGGACAAAAACACCATATATTTT. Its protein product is CAWTRDKNTIYF.

The CDR3 DNA follows: TGCGCCAGCAGCCACTACCCCGGACAGGTGAACACTGAAGCTTTCTTT. Translation gives CASSHYPGQVNTEAFF. The rearrangement joins TRBV5-1 to TRBJ1-1; 7 positions agree with TRBD1. This CDR3 is 16 amino acids long. V dropped 4 bases and J dropped 0; count of bases not matched to a gene: 9. The germline V gene has CDR1 SGHRS and CDR2 YFSETQ.

CDR3 amino acids: CASSELQGATEAFF. CDR3 bases: TGCGCCAGCAGTGAGTTACAGGGGGCGACTGAAGCTTTCTTT. The chain carries TRBV10-1 and TRBJ1-1, with 9 bases fitting TRBD1. This CDR3 has 14 residues. The junction had 2 bases not matched to a gene; V was cut back by 1 base and J by 5 bases. Germline CDR1 WNHNN, CDR2 SYGVQD (reference sequence).

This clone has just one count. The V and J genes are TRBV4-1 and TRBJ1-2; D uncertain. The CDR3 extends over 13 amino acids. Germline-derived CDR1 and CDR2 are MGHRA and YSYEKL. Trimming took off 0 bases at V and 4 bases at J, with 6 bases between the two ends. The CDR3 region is CASSQDGGYGYTF. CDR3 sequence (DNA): TGCGCCAGCAGCCAAGACGGAGGCTATGGCTACACCTTC.

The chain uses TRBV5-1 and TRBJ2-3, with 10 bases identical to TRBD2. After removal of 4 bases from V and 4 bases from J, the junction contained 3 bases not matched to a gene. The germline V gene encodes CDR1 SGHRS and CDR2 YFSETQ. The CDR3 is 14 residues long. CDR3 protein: CASSPGTSADTQYF. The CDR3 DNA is TGCGCCAGCAGCCCCGGGACTAGCGCAGATACGCAGTATTTT. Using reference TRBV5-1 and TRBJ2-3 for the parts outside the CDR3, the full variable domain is KAGVTQTPRYLIKTRGQQVTLSCSPISGHRSVSWYQQTPGQGLQFLFEYFSETQRNKGNFPGRFSGRQFSNSRSEMNVSTLELGDSALYLCASSPGTSADTQYFGPGTRLTVL.

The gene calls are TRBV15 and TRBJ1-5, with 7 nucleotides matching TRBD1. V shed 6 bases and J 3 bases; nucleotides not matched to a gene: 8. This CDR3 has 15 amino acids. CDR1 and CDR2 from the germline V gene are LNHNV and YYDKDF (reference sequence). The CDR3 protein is CATSPAGGLNQPQHF. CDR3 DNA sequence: TGTGCCACCAGTCCAGCAGGGGGGCTCAATCAGCCCCAGCATTTT.

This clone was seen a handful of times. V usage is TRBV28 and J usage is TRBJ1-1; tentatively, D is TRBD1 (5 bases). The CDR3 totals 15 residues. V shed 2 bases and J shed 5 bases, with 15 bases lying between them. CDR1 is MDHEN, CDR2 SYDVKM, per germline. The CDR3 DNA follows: TGTGCCAGCAGTTTAGGCCAGGGTTTCAGAACTGAAGCTTTCTTT. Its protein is CASSLGQGFRTEAFF. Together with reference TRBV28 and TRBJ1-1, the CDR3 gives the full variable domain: DVKVTQSSRYLVKRTGEKVFLECVQDMDHENMFWYRQDPGLGLRLIYFSYDVKMKEKGDIPEGYSVSREKKERFSLILESASTNQTSMYLCASSLGQGFRTEAFFGQGTRLTVV.